This T cell receptor (beta chain) comes out of a study of control samples from healthy donors and cancer patients (TCRdb year 2020). Notes on this clone: Its antigen has not been determined. No base qualities exist here, and no much larger clone lies one base off it.

Libraries came from the immunoSEQ multiplex PCR assay. Entries here come from immuneACCESS through TCRdb and include only in-frame sequences with V and J called. Some clones fail to appear in such tables; in the studies checked, an unresolved V gene covers under half of the shortfall, and the cause of the remainder is unknown. Present in this sample are roughly 100,000 clones, around four fifths of which were seen just once. The ten largest clonotypes hold roughly 13% of the sample. The material sequenced was blood. The source of this sequence is a woman in her 50s in good health.

The CDR3 region reads CASSEIPLAGGPQGIQYF. The DNA sequence is TGCGCCAGCAGTGAGATCCCCCTAGCGGGGGGGCCACAGGGCATTCAGTACTTC. The V gene is TRBV10-2 and the J gene is TRBJ2-4; TRBD2 lines up with 12 middle nucleotides. There are 18 amino acids in the CDR3, from cysteine to phenylalanine inclusive. Only the CDR3 portion is preserved as DNA: 54 bases, with reading frame beginning at the first base. V lost 2 bases and J lost 9 bases, and the count of bases not matched to a germline gene is 14. CDR1 and CDR2 are read off the germline V gene as WSHSY and SAAADI.